The entry that follows covers one T cell receptor (beta chain) sequence. The CDR3 does not close with the conserved phenylalanine or tryptophan, likely indicating a read error. The limits of the CDR3 on the DNA are not certain, so only TCRdb's listed CDR3 is given. The data are from a study of CD8+CD57+ T cells in acquired aplastic anemia. Before being chosen for sequencing, patients had shown CD8+CD57+ cell expansion by flow cytometry. In all patients, the disease was severe acquired aplastic anemia. The template for TCR beta VDJ and CDR3 sequence profiling was genomic DNA. In TCRdb, the reads were re-called with MiXCR into one record per CDR3 protein. In the table there are roughly 260,000 distinct CDR3 sequences, around 43% of which are singletons. Germline CDR1 reads LNHNV; CDR2 reads YYDKDF (reference sequence). A total of 20 residues make up the CDR3, ends included.

The rearrangement links TRBV15 to TRBJ2-2; the table's D call, TRBD1, has no DNA check behind it. The TCR originated in a human donor with aplastic anemia. Sample: sorted CD4+, CD8+, or CD8+CD57+ T cells (not recorded which) from PBMCs. This CDR3 reads CATSYRDTEIWRGYTGELSS.